What follows are 5 T cell receptor beta chains derived from one specimen sequenced in a study of CD8+CD57+ T cells in acquired aplastic anemia. It was patients with CD8+CD57+ cell expansion by flow cytometry who were chosen for sequencing. TCR beta VDJ and CDR3 were profiled, and genomic DNA was the template. TCRdb used MiXCR to reprocess the reads, holding one entry per CDR3 protein. The sample lists fewer than 250,000 distinct CDR3 sequences, more than 40% occurring once. The sequenced material came from sorted CD4+, CD8+, or CD8+CD57+ T cells (not recorded which) from PBMCs. These receptors all come from a human donor with aplastic anemia.

This clonotype has ten or more counts. The CDR3 here is CASSLEGLQDEQFF. CDR3 in DNA: TGTGCCAGCAGCTTAGAGGGCCTGCAGGATGAGCAGTTCTTC. The chain combines TRBV7-9 with TRBJ2-1; no definite D call. The CDR3 length is 14 residues. V shed 1 base and J shed 8 bases, with 12 bases lying between them. Germline values: CDR1 SEHNR, CDR2 FQNEAQ (reference sequence).

This clonotype showed up just once. This may arise from a read error, as a much more abundant clone is one base away. The chain has TRBV19 and TRBJ2-4, with D tentatively TRBD2 (6 bases). CDR3 length: 16 residues. The V end was cut by 1 base, the J end by 2 bases, with 12 bases between. Germline CDR1 is LNHDA and CDR2 is SQIVND (reference sequence). In DNA form, the CDR3 reads TGTGCCAGTAGTATAGGGGGGGAAAGCACCAAAAACATTCAGTACTTC. As protein: CASSIGGESTKNIQYF.

The gene calls are TRBV7-9 and TRBJ1-1, with D tentatively TRBD1 (6 bases). Trimming took off 5 bases at V and 5 bases at J, with 12 bases between the two ends. This CDR3 region has 13 residues. Germline V gives CDR1 SEHNR, CDR2 FQNEAQ (reference sequence). CDR3 bases: TGTGCCAGCAGCGCACAGGGTTTTACTGAAGCTTTCTTT. Encoded protein: CASSAQGFTEAFF.

This rearrangement joins TRBV2 to TRBJ2-5, with D unresolved. This CDR3 spans 14 amino acids. Germline CDR1 SNHLY, CDR2 FYNNEI. V lost 1 base and J lost 1, with 7 bases in between. The CDR3 nucleotides are TGTGCCAGCAGTGAAGGTTGGGTCCAAGAGACCCAGTACTTC. Translating gives CASSEGWVQETQYF.

As for this clonotype: One junction end does not reproduce the germline sequence, and a read error may be involved. The chain joins TRBV19 to TRBJ2-2; 8 bases map to TRBD1. CDR1 is LNHDA, CDR2 SQIVND, per germline (reference sequence). There are 17 residues in the CDR3. The CDR3 DNA reads as TGTGCCAGTAGTACAGATCGCGCAGGGGGCCCTCCCGGGGAGCTGTCTTTT. Protein sequence: CASSTDRAGGPPGELSF.